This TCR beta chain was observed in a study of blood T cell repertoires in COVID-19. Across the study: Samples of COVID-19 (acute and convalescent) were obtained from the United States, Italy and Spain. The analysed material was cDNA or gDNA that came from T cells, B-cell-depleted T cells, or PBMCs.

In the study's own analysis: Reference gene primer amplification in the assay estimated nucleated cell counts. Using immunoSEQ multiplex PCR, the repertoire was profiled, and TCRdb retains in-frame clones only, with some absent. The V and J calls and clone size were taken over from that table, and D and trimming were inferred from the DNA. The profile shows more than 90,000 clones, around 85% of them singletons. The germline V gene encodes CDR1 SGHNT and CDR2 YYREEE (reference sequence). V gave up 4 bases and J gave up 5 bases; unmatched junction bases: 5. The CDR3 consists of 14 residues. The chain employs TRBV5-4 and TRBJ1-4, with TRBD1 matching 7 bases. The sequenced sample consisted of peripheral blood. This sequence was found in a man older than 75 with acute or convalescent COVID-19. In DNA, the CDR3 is TGTGCCAGCAGCACGGGACAGTTAAATGAAAAACTGTTTTTT. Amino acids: CASSTGQLNEKLFF.